The rows below give T cell receptor beta chains drawn from one sample of a study of blood T cells in healthy people across ages. Using its own MiXCR run on the 5' RACE reads, TCRdb lists one record per CDR3 protein. Altogether roughly 800,000 distinct CDR3 sequences are present, roughly 64% being singletons, with the ten largest covering roughly 22%. Sequenced material: blood. These receptor sequences come from a man aged 25-45 years in good health. Both conserved end residues are part of each CDR3. The D gene is left open where the match is weak. Only some rows state a clone size, as once, few, many or a class for expanded clones.

V gene	J gene	D gene	clone size	CDR3 protein	CDR3 DNA
TRBV28	TRBJ2-7	-	few	CASSPHTEQYF	TGTGCCAGCAGTCCTCACACCGAGCAGTACTTC
TRBV7-2	TRBJ2-5	TRBD2	-	CASSKGLAGPLQETQYF	TGTGCCAGCAGCAAAGGACTAGCGGGGCCCCTCCAAGAGACCCAGTACTTC
TRBV2	TRBJ2-1	-	-	CASSTGEVDEQFF	TGTGCCAGCAGTACAGGGGAGGTGGATGAGCAGTTCTTC
TRBV7-2	TRBJ2-5	TRBD1	-	CASSTRQGRAIYGQYF	TGTGCCAGCAGCACTAGACAGGGTCGGGCTATATACGGGCAGTACTTC
TRBV4-1	TRBJ1-2	TRBD1	many	CASSQDVGQGAIYTF	TGCGCCAGCAGCCAAGATGTGGGACAGGGGGCGATCTACACCTTC
TRBV6-5	TRBJ2-4	TRBD2	-	CASSPASGKNIQYF	TGTGCCAGCAGTCCCGCTAGCGGCAAAAACATTCAGTACTTC
TRBV27	TRBJ2-7	-	-	CASSPAPRGSGLWFEQYF	TGTGCCAGCAGTCCAGCCCCAAGGGGGAGCGGGCTCTGGTTCGAGCAGTACTTC
TRBV10-3	TRBJ2-5	-	-	CAISSEKETQYF	TGTGCCATCAGCTCAGAGAAAGAGACCCAGTACTTC
TRBV11-2	TRBJ2-5	-	-	CASSLMKAQQYF	TGTGCCAGCAGCTTAATGAAGGCGCAACAGTACTTC
TRBV7-9	TRBJ2-1	-	-	CASHPNRQAVPNEQFF	TGTGCCAGCCATCCAAATCGGCAGGCGGTACCCAATGAGCAGTTCTTC
TRBV20-1	TRBJ2-7	-	-	CSARALDYEQYF	TGCAGTGCTCGGGCTCTCGACTACGAGCAGTACTTC
TRBV7-2	TRBJ2-6	-	few	CASTGRSSGANVLTF	TGTGCCAGCACCGGCCGTAGCTCTGGGGCCAACGTCCTGACTTTC
TRBV6-1	TRBJ1-2	-	-	CASSDHLLAGYGYTF	TGTGCCAGCAGTGACCATCTTCTAGCTGGCTATGGCTACACCTTC
TRBV6-2/TRBV6-3	TRBJ2-7	-	few	CASSPFEITYEQYF	TGTGCCAGCAGTCCCTTTGAAATAACCTACGAGCAGTACTTC
TRBV12-3/TRBV12-4	TRBJ2-7	-	-	CASQTAGFYEQYF	TGTGCCAGCCAGACGGCCGGATTCTACGAGCAATACTTC
TRBV7-2	TRBJ2-3	-	-	CALKALGTDTQYF	TGTGCCCTGAAGGCTCTCGGCACAGATACGCAGTATTTT
TRBV7-2	TRBJ2-1	TRBD2	once	CASKSLSGLADRAQFF	TGTGCCAGCAAATCTTTATCGGGACTAGCGGACCGAGCGCAGTTCTTC
TRBV2	TRBJ2-7	-	few	CASSTGTLYEQYF	TGTGCCAGCAGTACCGGGACCCTTTACGAGCAGTACTTC
TRBV7-9	TRBJ2-7	-	-	CASSPPAEGNYEQYF	TGTGCCAGCAGCCCCCCCGCGGAAGGAAACTACGAGCAGTACTTC
TRBV28	TRBJ1-6	-	-	CASSLSQGNSLLHF	TGTGCCAGCAGTTTATCCCAGGGGAATTCACTCCTCCACTTT
TRBV18	TRBJ2-1	-	-	CASSPPPDEPYNEQFF	TGTGCCAGCTCACCCCCACCCGATGAACCCTACAATGAGCAGTTCTTC
TRBV10-3	TRBJ1-2	-	-	CAISGTAAYGYTF	TGTGCCATCAGTGGAACCGCAGCATATGGCTACACCTTC
TRBV28	TRBJ1-2	-	many	CASSLSDYGYTF	TGCGCCAGCAGCTTGTCAGATTATGGCTACACCTTC
TRBV28	TRBJ2-5	TRBD1	-	CASRDRGRGETQYF	TGTGCCAGTCGGGACAGGGGGCGAGGGGAGACCCAGTACTTC
TRBV30	TRBJ1-5	-	-	CAWSMQADQPQHF	TGTGCCTGGAGTATGCAGGCTGATCAGCCCCAGCATTTT
TRBV18	TRBJ2-5	-	-	CASSPRTEVKETQYF	TGTGCCAGCTCACCTCGGACAGAAGTCAAGGAGACCCAGTACTTC
TRBV20-1	TRBJ2-2	TRBD2	-	CSARDWLAGGTGELFF	TGCAGTGCTAGAGATTGGCTAGCGGGGGGTACCGGGGAGCTGTTTTTT